This TCR beta chain was retrieved from a study of blood T cells in healthy people across ages. With respect to this clonotype: The antigen remains undetermined.

Combining a sample-barcoded 5' primer with a J-beta primer mix, a second PCR ran for roughly 7 to 12 cycles. TCRdb passed the 5' RACE reads through MiXCR, listing each CDR3 protein once. The sample has approximately 850,000 distinct CDR3 sequences; roughly 50% are singletons. Study results and limitations: Leaving the PBMCs unsorted stopped any conclusive comparison of naive versus antigen-experienced cells.

CDR1 and CDR2 from the germline V gene are LGHNA and YNFKEQ. With 1 base removed from V and 2 bases from J, the gap between germline ends came to 11 bases. There are 15 residues in the CDR3. The source is a man aged 30 to 45 in good health. The gene calls are TRBV4-2 and TRBJ1-1; D uncertain. The material sequenced was blood. CDR3 bases: TGTGCCAGCAGCCAAGGAGCTTTTGGTAACACTGAAGCTTTCTTT. Residues: CASSQGAFGNTEAFF.